Presented here are 9 T cell receptor beta chains from one specimen sequenced in a study of OX40 agonist ivuxolimab in advanced cancers. Libraries were made using the immunoSEQ multiplex PCR assay. The clones in this table, taken by TCRdb from immuneACCESS, are in-frame only. Not every clone is retained; where verified, under half of the shortfall comes from an unresolved V gene, and the cause of the rest is unknown. The sample profile shows under 20,000 clones; 50% to 75% of them were found once. The top ten clonotypes cover about 8.2% of the sample. The material was CD4+ or CD8+ T cells sorted from blood, obtained in a trial of the OX40 agonist ivuxolimab. Receptors originate from an adult with an advanced solid tumor such as melanoma, head and neck, liver or kidney cancer.

The chain carries TRBV11-3 and TRBJ2-7, with TRBD2 matching 12 bases. The CDR3 contains 14 residues. J gave up 6 bases and V 5 bases, and 5 bases lay outside the gene matches. The V gene's germline CDR1 is SGHNT and CDR2 YENEEA. In DNA form, the CDR3 reads TGTGCCAGCAGCCATGGACTAGCGGGGAGCGAGCAGTACTTC. Amino acid sequence: CASSHGLAGSEQYF.

This sequence joins TRBV10-2 and TRBJ2-1; D not certain. Per the germline V gene, CDR1 is WSHSY and CDR2 is SAAADI. The CDR3 length is 15 residues. Trimming left V 2 bases short and J 0 bases short, with 8 bases between. The CDR3 is CASSEISGSYNEQFF. CDR3 bases: TGCGCCAGCAGTGAGATTTCGGGCTCCTACAATGAGCAGTTCTTC.

This clone occurred a few times. This chain uses TRBV5-1 with TRBJ2-3; no firm D call. The CDR3 is 15 residues long. In germline, CDR1 is SGHRS, CDR2 YFSETQ. Trimming left V 4 bases short and J 4 bases short, with 16 bases between. The CDR3 DNA reads as TGCGCCAGCAGCCCCCCGCCCGTGGGGTCAGATACGCAGTATTTT. Translation gives CASSPPPVGSDTQYF.

This clone has just a few counts. The chain employs TRBV28 and TRBJ1-4; 9 positions match TRBD1. The CDR3 is 14 residues long. With V trimmed by 8 bases and J by 12 bases, 13 bases remained unmatched. CDR1 is MDHEN, CDR2 SYDVKM, per germline. The CDR3 DNA reads TGTGCCAGCTATTACAGGGGGCAGATTGGGGAACTGTTTTTT. Its translation is CASYYRGQIGELFF. Complete variable domain (other parts from reference TRBV28 and TRBJ1-4): DVKVTQSSRYLVKRTGEKVFLECVQDMDHENMFWYRQDPGLGLRLIYFSYDVKMKEKGDIPEGYSVSREKKERFSLILESASTNQTSMYLCASYYRGQIGELFFGSGTQLSVL.

This chain links TRBV14 with TRBJ2-1, with D unresolved. V was shortened by 4 bases and J by 3 bases, with 13 bases between the two germline ends. This CDR3 spans 15 amino acids. The germline CDR1 and CDR2 sequences are SGHDN and FVKESK. CDR3 sequence: CASSLRCSHYNEQFF. CDR3 in DNA: TGTGCCAGCAGCCTCCGGTGCAGCCACTACAATGAGCAGTTCTTC.

The chain couples TRBV4-1 to TRBJ2-3; D gene ambiguous. The germline CDR1 and CDR2 sequences are MGHRA and YSYEKL. V shed 0 bases and J shed 5 bases, with 9 bases lying between them. This CDR3 has 14 residues. The CDR3 here is CASSQEYKGDTQYF. CDR3 sequence (DNA): TGCGCCAGCAGCCAAGAATATAAGGGAGATACGCAGTATTTT.

The chain combines TRBV2 with TRBJ2-3; 10 positions match TRBD2. CDR3 size: 16 residues. J gave up 0 bases and V 7 bases, and 7 bases lay outside the gene matches. CDR1 SNHLY and CDR2 FYNNEI come from the germline V gene. In nucleotides, the CDR3 is TGTGCCAGCAACCAGATGACTAGCGGGAGCACAGATACGCAGTATTTT. The encoded protein is CASNQMTSGSTDTQYF.

The chain carries TRBV28 and TRBJ2-1, with 9 positions matching TRBD2. The germline V gene encodes CDR1 MDHEN and CDR2 SYDVKM. This CDR3 comprises 15 residues. J lost 9 bases, V lost 6 bases, and 12 bases had no gene match. The chain's CDR3 is CASSPRGRGGVEQFF. Written as DNA, the CDR3 is TGTGCCAGCAGCCCCCGGGGGCGGGGGGGGGTTGAGCAGTTCTTC.

A few counts support this clone. The V call is TRBV11-2, the J call TRBJ2-7; TRBD1 matches at 12 bases. Germline V gives CDR1 SGHAT, CDR2 FQNNGV. CDR3 size: 18 residues. V dropped 3 bases and J dropped 6; count of bases not matched to a gene: 15. In nucleotides, the CDR3 is TGTGCCAGCAGCTTCCACCTTGAGACCGGGACAGGGGGCGTCGAGCAGTACTTC. Its protein product is CASSFHLETGTGGVEQYF.